This T cell receptor beta chain stems from a study of T cells after yellow fever vaccination. Looking at the study overall: Fractions with few cells were prepared using SMART-Seq v4 Ultra Low Input. Findings of the study overall: A faster peak, day 5 versus 15, was reached by the weaker secondary response. Only a minor proportion of clonotypes was detected across both CD4 and CD8 compartments.

Conversion of TCR transcripts into cDNA relied on 5'RACE template switching, which added a universal primer site and UMIs. Via MiXCR, TCRdb re-called the 5' RACE reads, giving one row per CDR3 protein. The sample includes fewer than 500,000 distinct CDR3 sequences, under 20% of them seen just once. As regards this clonotype: Its antigen is undetermined.

This CDR3 region has 13 residues. V was pared by 6 bases and J by 0 bases, with 6 bases between. Germline V gene lookup returns CDR1 LNHDA and CDR2 SQIVND (reference sequence). The TCR sequence derives from a man between 18 and 29 years old who received the YFV17D yellow fever vaccine. Material: PBMCs, obtained before the yellow fever booster vaccination. The V call is TRBV19, the J call TRBJ1-5, with D hard to call. CDR3 in amino acids: CASSVFSNQPQHF. The CDR3 region has the DNA TGTGCCAGTAGCGTCTTTAGCAATCAGCCCCAGCATTTT. The whole variable domain, filled in from reference TRBV19 and TRBJ1-5, reads DGGITQSPKYLFRKEGQNVTLSCEQNLNHDAMYWYRQDPGQGLRLIYYSQIVNDFQKGDIAEGYSVSREKKESFPLTVTSAQKNPTAFYLCASSVFSNQPQHFGDGTRLSIL.